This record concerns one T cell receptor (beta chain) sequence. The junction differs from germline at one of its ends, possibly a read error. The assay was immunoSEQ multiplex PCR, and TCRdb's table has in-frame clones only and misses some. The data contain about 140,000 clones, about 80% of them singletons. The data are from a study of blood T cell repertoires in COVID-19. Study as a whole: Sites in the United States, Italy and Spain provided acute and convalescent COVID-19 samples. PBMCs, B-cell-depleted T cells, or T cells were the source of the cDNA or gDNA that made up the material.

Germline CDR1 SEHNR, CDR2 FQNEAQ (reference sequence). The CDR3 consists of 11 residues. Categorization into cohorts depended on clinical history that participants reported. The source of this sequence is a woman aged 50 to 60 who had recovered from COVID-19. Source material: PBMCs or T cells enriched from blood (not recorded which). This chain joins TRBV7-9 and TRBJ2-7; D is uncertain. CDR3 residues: CASSTGLYRDF. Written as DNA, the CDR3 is TGTGCCAGCAGCACCGGTCTCTACCGGGACTTC.